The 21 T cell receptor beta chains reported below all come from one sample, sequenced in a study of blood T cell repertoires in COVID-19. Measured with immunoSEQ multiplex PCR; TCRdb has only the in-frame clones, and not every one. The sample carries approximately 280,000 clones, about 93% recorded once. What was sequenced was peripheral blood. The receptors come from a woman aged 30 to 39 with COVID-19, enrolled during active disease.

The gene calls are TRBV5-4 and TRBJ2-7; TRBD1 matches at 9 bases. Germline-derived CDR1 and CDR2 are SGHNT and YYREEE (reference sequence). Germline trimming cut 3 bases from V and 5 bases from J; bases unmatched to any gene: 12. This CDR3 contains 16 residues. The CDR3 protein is CASSSQGAHRFDEQYF. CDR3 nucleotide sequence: TGTGCCAGCAGCTCACAGGGGGCGCATCGGTTTGACGAGCAGTACTTC.

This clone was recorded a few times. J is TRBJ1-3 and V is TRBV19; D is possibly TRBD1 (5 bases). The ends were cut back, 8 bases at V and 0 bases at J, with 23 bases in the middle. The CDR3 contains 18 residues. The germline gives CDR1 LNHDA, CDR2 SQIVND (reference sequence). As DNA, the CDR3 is TGTGCCAGTGGGGGGTCCGGATGGACCTCGAGCTCTGGAAACACCATATATTTT. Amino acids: CASGGSGWTSSSGNTIYF.

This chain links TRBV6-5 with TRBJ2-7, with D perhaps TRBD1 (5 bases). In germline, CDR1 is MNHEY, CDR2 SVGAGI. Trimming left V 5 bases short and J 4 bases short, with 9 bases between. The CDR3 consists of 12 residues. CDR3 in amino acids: CASSIQGYEQYF. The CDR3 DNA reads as TGTGCCAGCAGTATCCAGGGTTACGAGCAGTACTTC.

The CDR3 is CASSWTGMNTEAFF. CDR3 DNA: TGCGCCAGCAGCTGGACAGGTATGAACACTGAAGCTTTCTTT. The chain recombines TRBV5-1 with TRBJ1-1; TRBD1 matches 7 bases. CDR3 length equals 14 residues. V was pared by 3 bases and J by 0 bases, with 2 bases of the junction left unmatched. Germline-derived CDR1 and CDR2 are SGHRS and YFSETQ. The entire variable domain, with the rest obtained from reference TRBV5-1 and TRBJ1-1, is as follows: KAGVTQTPRYLIKTRGQQVTLSCSPISGHRSVSWYQQTPGQGLQFLFEYFSETQRNKGNFPGRFSGRQFSNSRSEMNVSTLELGDSALYLCASSWTGMNTEAFFGQGTRLTVV.

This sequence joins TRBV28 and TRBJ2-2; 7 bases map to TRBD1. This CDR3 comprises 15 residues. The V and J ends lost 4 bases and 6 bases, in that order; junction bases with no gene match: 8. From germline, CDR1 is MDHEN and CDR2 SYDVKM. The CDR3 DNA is TGTGCCAGCAGTTCCCGACAGGGCGTTCCCGGGGAGCTGTTTTTT. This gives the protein CASSSRQGVPGELFF.

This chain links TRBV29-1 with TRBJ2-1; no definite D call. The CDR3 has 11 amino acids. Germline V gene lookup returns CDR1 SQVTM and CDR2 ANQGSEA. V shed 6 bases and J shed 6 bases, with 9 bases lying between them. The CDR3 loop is CSVNRRNEQFF. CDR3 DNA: TGCAGCGTCAACAGACGCAATGAGCAGTTCTTC.

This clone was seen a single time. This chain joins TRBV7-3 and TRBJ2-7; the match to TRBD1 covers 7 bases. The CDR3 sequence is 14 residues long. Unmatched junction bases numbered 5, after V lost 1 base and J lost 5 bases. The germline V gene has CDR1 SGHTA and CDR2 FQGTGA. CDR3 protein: CASSLKDQGDEQYF. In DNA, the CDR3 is TGTGCCAGCAGCTTAAAGGACCAGGGGGACGAGCAGTACTTC.

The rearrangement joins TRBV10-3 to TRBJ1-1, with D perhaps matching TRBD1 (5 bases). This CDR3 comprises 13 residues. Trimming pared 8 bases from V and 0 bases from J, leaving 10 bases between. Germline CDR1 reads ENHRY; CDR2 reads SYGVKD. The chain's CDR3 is CAIGGTVNTEAFF. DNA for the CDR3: TGTGCCATCGGGGGGACGGTGAACACTGAAGCTTTCTTT.

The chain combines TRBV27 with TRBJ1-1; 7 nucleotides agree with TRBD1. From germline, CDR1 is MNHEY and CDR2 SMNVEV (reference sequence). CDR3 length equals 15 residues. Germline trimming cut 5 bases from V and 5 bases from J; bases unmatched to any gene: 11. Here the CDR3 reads CASSEGDRPGTEAFF. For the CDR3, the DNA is TGTGCCAGCAGTGAGGGGGACAGACCTGGAACTGAAGCTTTCTTT.

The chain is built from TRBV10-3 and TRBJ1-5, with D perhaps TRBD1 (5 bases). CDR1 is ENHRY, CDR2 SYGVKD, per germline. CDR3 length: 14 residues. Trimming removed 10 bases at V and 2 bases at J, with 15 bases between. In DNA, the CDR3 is TGTGCCACCAGGCGCCAGGGCGGCAATCAGCCCCAGCATTTT. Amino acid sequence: CATRRQGGNQPQHF.

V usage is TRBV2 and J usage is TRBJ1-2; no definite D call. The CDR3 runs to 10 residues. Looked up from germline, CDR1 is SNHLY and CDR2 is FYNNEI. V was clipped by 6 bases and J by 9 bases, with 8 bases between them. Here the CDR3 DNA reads TGTGCCAGCAGCCCCGGTAGCTACACCTTC. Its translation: CASSPGSYTF.

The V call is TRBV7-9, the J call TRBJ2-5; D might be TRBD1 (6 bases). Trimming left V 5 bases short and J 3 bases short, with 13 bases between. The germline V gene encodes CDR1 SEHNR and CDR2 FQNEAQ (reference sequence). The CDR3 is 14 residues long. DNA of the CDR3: TGTGCCAGCAGCGCAACAGGGAAAAAAGAGACCCAGTACTTC. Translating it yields CASSATGKKETQYF. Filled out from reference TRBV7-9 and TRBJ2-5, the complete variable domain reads DTGVSQNPRHKITKRGQNVTFRCDPISEHNRLYWYRQTLGQGPEFLTYFQNEAQLEKSRLLSDRFSAERPKGSFSTLEIQRTEQGDSAMYLCASSATGKKETQYFGPGTRLLVL.

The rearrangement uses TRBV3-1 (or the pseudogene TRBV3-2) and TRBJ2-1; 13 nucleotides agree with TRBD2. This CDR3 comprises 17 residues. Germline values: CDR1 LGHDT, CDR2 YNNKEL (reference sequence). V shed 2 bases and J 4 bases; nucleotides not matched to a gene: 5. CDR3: CASSQPRTSGRYNEQFF. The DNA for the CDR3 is TGTGCCAGCAGCCAACCGCGGACTAGCGGGAGATACAATGAGCAGTTCTTC.

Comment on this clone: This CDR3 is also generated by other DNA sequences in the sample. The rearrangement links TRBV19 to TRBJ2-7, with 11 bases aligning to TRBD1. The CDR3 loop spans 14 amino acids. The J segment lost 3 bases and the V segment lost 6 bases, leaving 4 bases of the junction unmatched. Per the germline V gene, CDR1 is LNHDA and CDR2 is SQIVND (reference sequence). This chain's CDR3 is CASSPGQGGYEQYF. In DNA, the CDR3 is TGTGCCAGTAGCCCGGGACAGGGGGGCTACGAGCAGTACTTC.

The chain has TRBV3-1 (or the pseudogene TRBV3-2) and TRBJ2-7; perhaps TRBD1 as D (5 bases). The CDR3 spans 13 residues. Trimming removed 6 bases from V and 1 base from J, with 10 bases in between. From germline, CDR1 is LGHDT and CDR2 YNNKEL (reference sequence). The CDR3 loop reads CASSLGQSYEQYF. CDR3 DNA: TGTGCCAGCAGTCTAGGACAATCCTACGAGCAGTACTTC.

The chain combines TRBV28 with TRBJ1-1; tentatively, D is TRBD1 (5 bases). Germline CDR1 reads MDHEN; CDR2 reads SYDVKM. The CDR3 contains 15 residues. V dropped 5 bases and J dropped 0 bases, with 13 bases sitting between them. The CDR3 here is CASSPQGGVNTEAFF. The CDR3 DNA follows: TGTGCCAGCAGTCCCCAAGGAGGGGTGAACACTGAAGCTTTCTTT.

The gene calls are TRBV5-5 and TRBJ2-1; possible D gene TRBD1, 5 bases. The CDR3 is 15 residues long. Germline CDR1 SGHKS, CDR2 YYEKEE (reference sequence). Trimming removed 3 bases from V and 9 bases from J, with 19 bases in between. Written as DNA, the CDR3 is TGTGCCAGCAGCTCGGACCTGTGGGTAGGGGTTGAGCAGTTCTTC. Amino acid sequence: CASSSDLWVGVEQFF.

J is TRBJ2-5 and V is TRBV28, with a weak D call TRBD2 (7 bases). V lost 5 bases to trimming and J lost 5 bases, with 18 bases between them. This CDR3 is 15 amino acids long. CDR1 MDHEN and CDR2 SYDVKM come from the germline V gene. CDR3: CASSSGEGGGETQYF. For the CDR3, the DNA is TGTGCCAGCAGTAGCGGGGAAGGGGGAGGGGAGACCCAGTACTTC.

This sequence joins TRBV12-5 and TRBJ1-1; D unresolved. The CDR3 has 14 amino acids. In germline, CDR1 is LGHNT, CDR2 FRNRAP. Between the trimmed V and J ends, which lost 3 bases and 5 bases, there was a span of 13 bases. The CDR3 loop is CASGFEEATTEAFF. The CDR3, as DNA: TGTGCTAGTGGTTTTGAGGAGGCTACAACTGAAGCTTTCTTT.

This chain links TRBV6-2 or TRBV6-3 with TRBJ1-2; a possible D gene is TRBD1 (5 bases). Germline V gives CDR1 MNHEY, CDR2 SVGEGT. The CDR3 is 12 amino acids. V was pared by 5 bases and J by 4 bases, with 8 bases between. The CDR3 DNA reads TGTGCCAGCAGTCCCGACAGCTATGGCTACACCTTC. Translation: CASSPDSYGYTF.

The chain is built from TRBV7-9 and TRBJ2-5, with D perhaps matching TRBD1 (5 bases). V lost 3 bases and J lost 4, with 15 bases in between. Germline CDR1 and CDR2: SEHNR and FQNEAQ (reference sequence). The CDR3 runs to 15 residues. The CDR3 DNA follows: TGTGCCAGCAGCTTGGGTCAGGGAAAAATAGAGACCCAGTACTTC. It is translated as CASSLGQGKIETQYF.